Listed below are T cell receptor beta chains from one sample, sequenced in a study of beta chain features in type 1 diabetes. Sequencing was performed with immunoSEQ multiplex PCR; in TCRdb, only in-frame clones are kept and a portion is missing. The table includes hundreds of thousands of clones, around 15% detected once. The sample was central memory CD4+ T cells from blood. Receptor source: a man aged 25 to 40 in good health. CDR3s include the opening cysteine and the closing phenylalanine or tryptophan. The D gene is left open where the match is weak. Expanded clones are given a class, and other clones once, few, many or no size at all.

CDR3	DNA	size	D	length	J	V
CASSPAGSGYTF	TGTGCCAGCTCACCCGCGGGGAGTGGCTACACCTTC	many	.	12	TRBJ1-2	TRBV18
CASSSSGLAGDNEQFF	TGTGCCAGCAGCTCTTCGGGATTAGCGGGCGACAATGAGCAGTTCTTC	few	TRBD2	16	TRBJ2-1	TRBV5-6
CASSHRGNIQYF	TGTGCCAGCAGCCACAGGGGAAACATTCAGTACTTC	.	TRBD1	12	TRBJ2-4	TRBV6-6
CASSESGATYNEQFF	TGTGCCAGCAGTGAATCAGGGGCCACCTACAATGAGCAGTTCTTC	.	.	15	TRBJ2-1	TRBV2
CAISTMRVRGEDTQYF	TGTGCCATCAGTACTATGAGGGTACGGGGGGAAGATACGCAGTATTTT	few	TRBD2	16	TRBJ2-3	TRBV10-3
CASSPGTSATGELFF	TGTGCCAGCAGCCCCGGGACTAGCGCCACCGGGGAGCTGTTTTTT	few	TRBD2	15	TRBJ2-2	TRBV9
CASSRDGTMEGETQYF	TGTGCCAGCAGCAGGGACGGGACAATGGAGGGTGAGACCCAGTACTTC	few	.	16	TRBJ2-5	TRBV5-4
CASSPGGQFYGYTF	TGTGCCAGCAGCCCAGGGGGGCAGTTCTATGGCTACACCTTC	.	TRBD1	14	TRBJ1-2	TRBV7-2
CASSPSGTVKQETQYF	TGCGCCAGCAGCCCGTCCGGGACAGTAAAACAAGAGACCCAGTACTTC	few	TRBD1	16	TRBJ2-5	TRBV5-1
CASQGSTGELFF	TGTGCCAGCCAGGGAAGTACCGGGGAGCTGTTTTTT	.	.	12	TRBJ2-2	TRBV6-5
CASSQEHSQAFF	TGTGCCAGCAGCCAAGAGCACAGTCAAGCTTTCTTT	many	.	12	TRBJ1-1	TRBV14
CASSVGWGRYGYTF	TGTGCCAGCAGCGTAGGGTGGGGCCGCTATGGCTACACCTTC	.	.	14	TRBJ1-2	TRBV9
CASSLGAGQRNTIYF	TGCGCCAGCAGTCTTGGAGCGGGACAGCGAAACACCATATATTTT	.	TRBD1	15	TRBJ1-3	TRBV5-1
CASNPGSENTIYF	TGTGCCAGCAACCCTGGGAGTGAAAACACCATATATTTT	.	.	13	TRBJ1-3	TRBV7-9
CASSLALRRGSGNTIYF	TGTGCCAGCAGCTTGGCCTTAAGGAGGGGCTCTGGAAACACCATATATTTT	many	.	17	TRBJ1-3	TRBV5-6
CASSVVRENEQFF	TGTGCCAGCAGTGTCGTGCGGGAAAATGAGCAGTTCTTC	.	.	13	TRBJ2-1	TRBV6-5
CASSSGRTFPGELFF	TGTGCCAGCAGCTCAGGGAGGACATTTCCCGGGGAGCTGTTTTTT	.	.	15	TRBJ2-2	TRBV7-2
CASSLPPSTDTQYF	TGTGCCAGCAGCCTACCCCCTAGCACAGATACGCAGTATTTT	.	.	14	TRBJ2-3	TRBV11-2
CASSLGQQSYEQYF	TGCGCCAGCAGCCTGGGACAGCAATCCTACGAGCAGTACTTC	.	TRBD1	14	TRBJ2-7	TRBV4-1
CASSVGQGTDTQYF	TGTGCCAGCAGCGTAGGGCAGGGAACGGATACGCAGTATTTT	few	.	14	TRBJ2-3	TRBV9
CASSSLWGTGFNGYTF	TGTGCCAGCAGCTCCCTGTGGGGGACAGGATTTAATGGCTACACCTTC	.	TRBD1	16	TRBJ1-2	TRBV7-9
CAIRTDAMNTEAFF	TGTGCCATCAGGACGGACGCCATGAACACTGAAGCTTTCTTT	.	.	14	TRBJ1-1	TRBV10-3
CASSVGTDSSNQETQYF	TGTGCCAGCAGCGTAGGGACAGACAGCTCGAACCAAGAGACCCAGTACTTC	.	.	17	TRBJ2-5	TRBV9
CASSMGTSRLTGELFF	TGTGCCAGTAGTATGGGGACTAGCCGACTCACCGGGGAGCTGTTTTTT	.	TRBD2	16	TRBJ2-2	TRBV19
CASSINRGGYGYTF	TGTGCCAGTAGTATAAACAGGGGCGGATATGGCTACACCTTC	few	TRBD1	14	TRBJ1-2	TRBV19
CASSTGTGRTGELFF	TGTGCCAGCTCGACCGGGACAGGGCGGACCGGGGAGCTGTTTTTT	.	TRBD1	15	TRBJ2-2	TRBV18
CASSFGTRVNEQFF	TGTGCCAGCAGCTTCGGGACTAGAGTCAATGAGCAGTTCTTC	few	TRBD2	14	TRBJ2-1	TRBV7-2